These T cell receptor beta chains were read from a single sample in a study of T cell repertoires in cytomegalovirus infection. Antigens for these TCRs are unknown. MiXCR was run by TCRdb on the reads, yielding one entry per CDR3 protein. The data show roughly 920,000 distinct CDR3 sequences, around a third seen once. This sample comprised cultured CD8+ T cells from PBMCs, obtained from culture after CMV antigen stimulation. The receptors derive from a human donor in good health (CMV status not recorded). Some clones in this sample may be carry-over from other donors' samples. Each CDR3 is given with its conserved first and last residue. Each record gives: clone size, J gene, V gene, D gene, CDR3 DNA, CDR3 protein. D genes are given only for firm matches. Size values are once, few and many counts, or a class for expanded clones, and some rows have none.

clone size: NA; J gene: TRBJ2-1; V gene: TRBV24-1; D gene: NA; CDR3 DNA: TGTGCCACCAGTGATTTTGCAGGGGCCCCGGCGGATGAGCAGTTCTTC; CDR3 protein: CATSDFAGAPADEQFF
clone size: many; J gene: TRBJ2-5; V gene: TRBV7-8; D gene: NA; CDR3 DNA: TGTGCCAGCAGCTTAGGAGGGTCCCAGTACTTC; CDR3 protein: CASSLGGSQYF
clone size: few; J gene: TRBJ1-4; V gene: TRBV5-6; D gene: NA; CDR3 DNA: TGTGCCAGCAGCTTGGACGGGAATGAAAAACTGTTTTTT; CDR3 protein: CASSLDGNEKLFF
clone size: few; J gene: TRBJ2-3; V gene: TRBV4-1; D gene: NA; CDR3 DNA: TGCGCCAGCAGCCAAGGGCTCCGGCAAAGACCAGATACGCAGTATTTT; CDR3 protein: CASSQGLRQRPDTQYF
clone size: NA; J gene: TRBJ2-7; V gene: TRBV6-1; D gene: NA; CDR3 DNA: TGTGCCAGCAGTTCTGCTTTGCGGACGGACTTC; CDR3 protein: CASSSALRTDF
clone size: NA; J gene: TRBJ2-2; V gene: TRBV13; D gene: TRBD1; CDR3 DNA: TGTGCCAGCAGCTCCCGGGACAGGGGGCGAGCGAACACCGGGGAGCTGTTTTTT; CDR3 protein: CASSSRDRGRANTGELFF
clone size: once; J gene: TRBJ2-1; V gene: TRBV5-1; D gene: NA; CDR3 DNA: TGCGCCAGCAGCCTGGGGATGTCGCAGTTCTTC; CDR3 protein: CASSLGMSQFF
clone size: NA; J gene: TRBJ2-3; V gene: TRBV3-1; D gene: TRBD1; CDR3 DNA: TGTGCCAGCAGGTCACGGGACAGGGGATTAACAGATACGCAGTATTTT; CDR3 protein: CASRSRDRGLTDTQYF
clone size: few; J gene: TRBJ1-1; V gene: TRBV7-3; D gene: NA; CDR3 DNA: TGTGCCAGCAGCTCCTTAACAGGGTTGAGTACTGAAGCTTTCTTT; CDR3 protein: CASSSLTGLSTEAFF
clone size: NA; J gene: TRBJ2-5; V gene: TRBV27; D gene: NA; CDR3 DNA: TGTGCCAGCAGCCACTCACAAGAGACCCAGTACTTC; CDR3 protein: CASSHSQETQYF
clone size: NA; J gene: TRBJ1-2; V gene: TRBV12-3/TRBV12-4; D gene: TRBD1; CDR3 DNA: TGTGCCAGCAGTTTATTGAGGGGACAGGGTGACGGCTACACCTTC; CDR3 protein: CASSLLRGQGDGYTF
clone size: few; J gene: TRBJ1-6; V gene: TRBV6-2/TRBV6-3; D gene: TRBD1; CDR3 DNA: TGTGCCAGCAGGGAGGGGGCAGTGTCACCCCTCCACTTT; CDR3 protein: CASREGAVSPLHF
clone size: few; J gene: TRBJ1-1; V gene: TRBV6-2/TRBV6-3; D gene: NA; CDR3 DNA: TGTGCCAGCAGTTACTCGCGAGGGGTGGACACTGAAGCTTTCTTT; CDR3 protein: CASSYSRGVDTEAFF
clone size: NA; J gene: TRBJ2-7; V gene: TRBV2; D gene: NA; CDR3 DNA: TGTGCCGGTTACAAGGGGCGAGACGACGAGCAGTACTTC; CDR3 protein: CAGYKGRDDEQYF
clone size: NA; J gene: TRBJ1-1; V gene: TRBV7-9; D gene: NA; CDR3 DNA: TGTGCCAGCAGCCCCAGGGACACCCCTCGAGCTTTCTTT; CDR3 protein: CASSPRDTPRAFF
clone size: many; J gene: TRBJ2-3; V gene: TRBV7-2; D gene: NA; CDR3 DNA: TGTGCCAGCAGCTTGTCGTTGAGGGACCCACGGAGGACAGATACGCAGTATTTT; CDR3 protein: CASSLSLRDPRRTDTQYF
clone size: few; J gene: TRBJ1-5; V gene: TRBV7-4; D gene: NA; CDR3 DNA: TGTGCCAGCAGCCCGTCGGGGGGGCTAAATCAGCCCCAGCATTTT; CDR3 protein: CASSPSGGLNQPQHF
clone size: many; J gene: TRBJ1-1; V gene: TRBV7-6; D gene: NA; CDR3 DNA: TGTGCCAGCAGCTTTCCAGGGGTAGCGGACACTGAAGCTTTCTTT; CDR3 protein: CASSFPGVADTEAFF
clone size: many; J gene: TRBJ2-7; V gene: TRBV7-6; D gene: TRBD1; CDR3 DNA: TGTGCCAGCAGCGCCACAGGGGTGGTTTGGGAGCAGTACTTC; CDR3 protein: CASSATGVVWEQYF
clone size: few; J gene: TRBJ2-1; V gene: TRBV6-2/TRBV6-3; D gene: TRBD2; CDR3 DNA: TGTGCCAGCAGTTACACGACTAGCGGGGTGAACAATGAGCAGTTCTTC; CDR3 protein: CASSYTTSGVNNEQFF
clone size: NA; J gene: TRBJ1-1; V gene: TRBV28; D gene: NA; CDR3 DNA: TGTGCCAGCAGTTTATCTTCAGGGGCGACTGAAGCTTTCTTT; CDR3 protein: CASSLSSGATEAFF
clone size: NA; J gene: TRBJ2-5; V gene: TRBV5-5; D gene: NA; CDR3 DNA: TGTGCCAGCAGCTTGGGGCCGACTAGTGGGGGCCAAGAGACCCAGTACTTC; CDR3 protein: CASSLGPTSGGQETQYF
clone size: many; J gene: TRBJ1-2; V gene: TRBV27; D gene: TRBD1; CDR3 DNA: TGTGCCAGCAGTTTATCTCCCGGGACAGGGCTTAACTATGGCTACACCTTC; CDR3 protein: CASSLSPGTGLNYGYTF
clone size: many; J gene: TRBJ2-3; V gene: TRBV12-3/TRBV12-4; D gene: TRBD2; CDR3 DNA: TGTGCCAGCAGTCCCGGACTAGCAGATACGCAGTATTTT; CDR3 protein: CASSPGLADTQYF